A single sample gave rise to the 27 T cell receptor beta chains below, sequenced in a study of shared T cell receptors in the human thymus. Repertoires were generated with immunoSEQ multiplex PCR, while TCRdb's copy carries only in-frame clones and drops some. The repertoire holds more than 550,000 clones, with more than 75% as singletons. The same data also went into a second study, on human thymus T cells.

The sequencing sample was made of thymocytes. The source is a boy younger than two with a congenital heart defect.

This clone was detected only once. The CDR3 loop reads CASSLVLGYFENTGELFF. Here the CDR3 DNA reads TGTGCCAGCAGCTTAGTTCTAGGCTACTTTGAGAACACCGGGGAGCTGTTTTTT. This rearrangement joins TRBV7-2 to TRBJ2-2, with D uncertain. This CDR3 region has 18 residues. Germline V lookup: CDR1 SGHTA, CDR2 FQGNSA. Trimming shortened V by 1 base and J by 1 base, and 16 bases separated the two germline ends.

This clone was observed a single time. The chain employs TRBV30 and TRBJ2-2, with TRBD1 as a possible D gene (5 bases). Germline loops: CDR1 GTSNPN, CDR2 SVGIG (reference sequence). V dropped 1 base and J dropped 3 bases, with 15 bases sitting between them. The length of the CDR3 is 16 residues. The CDR3 sequence: CAWSGVLGQYTGELFF. CDR3 DNA sequence: TGTGCCTGGAGTGGGGTGCTGGGGCAGTACACCGGGGAGCTGTTTTTT.

In nucleotides, the CDR3 is TGCGCCAGCAGCCAAGTGGTCAGGGGGGAAGCTTTCTTT. It codes for CASSQVVRGEAFF. The V call is TRBV4-3, the J call TRBJ1-1, with TRBD1 matching 7 bases. Germline V lookup: CDR1 LGHNA, CDR2 YSLEER. J lost 8 bases, V lost 1 base, and 4 bases had no gene match. The CDR3 has 13 residues.

The CDR3: CASSLTTAGGNQPQHF. DNA of the CDR3: TGTGCCAGCAGTTTAACGACAGCGGGAGGCAATCAGCCCCAGCATTTT. The chain links TRBV27 to TRBJ1-5; TRBD1 might be the D (5 bases). This CDR3 is 16 amino acids long. Trimming left V 2 bases short and J 2 bases short, with 13 bases between. Germline assignment: CDR1 MNHEY and CDR2 SMNVEV (reference sequence).

This rearrangement joins TRBV28 to TRBJ2-7; TRBD1 matches at 8 bases. Trimming removed 5 bases from V and 8 bases from J; junction bases left unmatched: 14. CDR3 length equals 15 residues. CDR1 and CDR2 (germline): MDHEN, SYDVKM. For the CDR3, the DNA is TGTGCCAGCAGTCCCGCCCGGGACAGGCGGCTGAAGCAGTACTTC. This translates into CASSPARDRRLKQYF.

This clone was seen just once. The chain uses TRBV6-5 and TRBJ1-5; possible D gene TRBD1, 5 bases. Germline V gene data show CDR1 as MNHEY and CDR2 as SVGAGI. V shed 6 bases and J shed 0 bases, with 6 bases lying between them. The CDR3 length is 13 residues. The CDR3 spells CASRTVSNQPQHF. CDR3 in DNA: TGTGCCAGCAGGACAGTTAGCAATCAGCCCCAGCATTTT.

V gene TRBV10-1 combines with J gene TRBJ1-2; TRBD1 agrees at 10 bases. There are 14 residues in the CDR3. The germline V gene encodes CDR1 WNHNN and CDR2 SYGVQD (reference sequence). Unmatched junction bases numbered 7, after V lost 5 bases and J lost 7 bases. This CDR3 is CASSRDRGTGGYTF. For the CDR3, the DNA is TGCGCCAGCAGTCGGGACAGGGGCACTGGTGGCTACACCTTC.

The chain recombines TRBV27 with TRBJ2-7; 9 nucleotides align to TRBD1. V lost 5 bases, J lost 3 bases, and 5 bases stayed unmatched. Per the germline V gene, CDR1 is MNHEY and CDR2 is SMNVEV (reference sequence). There are 14 residues in the CDR3. The CDR3 DNA is TGTGCCAGCAGTCCCAGGACAGGGGACTACGAGCAGTACTTC. This gives the protein CASSPRTGDYEQYF.

The rearrangement uses TRBV27 and TRBJ1-4; 11 bases fit TRBD1. Looked up from germline, CDR1 is MNHEY and CDR2 is SMNVEV (reference sequence). V dropped 5 bases and J dropped 6; count of bases not matched to a gene: 2. CDR3 length: 14 amino acids. CDR3 sequence: CASSRTGGHEKLFF. CDR3 sequence (DNA): TGTGCCAGCAGTCGGACAGGGGGCCATGAAAAACTGTTTTTT.

This chain joins TRBV28 and TRBJ2-7, with 9 bases fitting TRBD1. CDR3 size: 15 residues. The V gene end was trimmed by 2 bases and the J gene end by 3 bases; junction bases not matched to a gene: 5. Germline values: CDR1 MDHEN, CDR2 SYDVKM. CDR3 sequence reads: CASSLGGQGHYEQYF. CDR3 nucleotides: TGTGCCAGCAGTTTAGGGGGACAGGGCCACTACGAGCAGTACTTC.

The chain joins TRBV20-1 to TRBJ1-1, with unresolved D. With 8 bases removed from V and 6 bases from J, the gap between germline ends came to 13 bases. This CDR3 comprises 11 residues. The V gene's germline CDR1 is DFQATT and CDR2 SNEGSKA (reference sequence). CDR3 bases: TGCAGTCCCACCCGGGTGCCTGAAGCTTTCTTT. Protein product: CSPTRVPEAFF.

The chain recombines TRBV15 with TRBJ1-6, with D tentatively TRBD1 (5 bases). The CDR3 spans 19 residues. V dropped 3 bases and J dropped 5 bases, with 23 bases sitting between them. The germline V gene has CDR1 LNHNV and CDR2 YYDKDF (reference sequence). The CDR3 nucleotides read TGTGCCACCAGCAGGGGCCGGAGGGACGGCGGACGAGATAATTCACCCCTCCACTTT. This encodes CATSRGRRDGGRDNSPLHF.

The chain uses TRBV28 and TRBJ1-1; D remains unclear. Germline CDR1 is MDHEN and CDR2 is SYDVKM. CDR3 size: 12 residues. With 3 bases removed from V and 6 bases from J, the gap between germline ends came to 8 bases. In DNA, the CDR3 is TGTGCCAGCAGTTTCTTTCCCGCTGAAGCTTTCTTT. It is translated as CASSFFPAEAFF.

The J gene is TRBJ2-5, the V gene TRBV7-9; 10 bases are shared with TRBD2. The CDR3 totals 17 residues. The germline V gene has CDR1 SEHNR and CDR2 FQNEAQ (reference sequence). J lost 2 bases, V lost 5 bases, and 11 bases had no gene match. CDR3 coding DNA: TGTGCCAGCAGCCTACCCCAGCTAGCGGGAGCACAAGAGACCCAGTACTTC. Translated, it gives CASSLPQLAGAQETQYF.

This rearrangement joins TRBV4-3 to TRBJ1-1, with D unresolved. Per germline, CDR1 LGHNA and CDR2 YSLEER. Between the trimmed V and J ends, which lost 0 bases and 3 bases, there was a span of 20 bases. CDR3 length: 18 amino acids. CDR3 sequence (DNA): TGCGCCAGCAGCCAAGATAAAAGCCATCCCGATATGCACACTGAAGCTTTCTTT. This codes for CASSQDKSHPDMHTEAFF.

The chain recombines TRBV4-3 with TRBJ2-1; tentatively, D is TRBD2 (7 bases). Germline-derived CDR1 and CDR2 are LGHNA and YSLEER. Trimming cost V 4 bases and J 4 bases, with 20 bases left between them. There are 17 residues in the CDR3. DNA of the CDR3: TGCGCCAGCAGCCGCCAACGCCGGGGGGCTGATTACAATGAGCAGTTCTTC. Encoded protein: CASSRQRRGADYNEQFF.

The chain links TRBV6-6 to TRBJ1-1, with D possibly being TRBD1 (5 bases). CDR3 length equals 14 residues. V was shortened by 0 bases and J by 8 bases, with 13 bases between the two germline ends. CDR1 is MNHNY, CDR2 SVGAGI, per germline (reference sequence). CDR3 protein: CASSYSRQPTEAFF. CDR3 in DNA: TGTGCCAGCAGTTACTCGAGACAGCCTACGGAAGCTTTCTTT.

The rearrangement joins TRBV6-1 to TRBJ2-5; D is possibly TRBD1 (6 bases). Trimming took off 10 bases at V and 1 base at J, with 10 bases between the two ends. CDR1 is MNHNS, CDR2 SASEGT, per germline. The length of the CDR3 is 12 residues. CDR3 nucleotide sequence: TGTGCCATCCGGGACACCCAAGAGACCCAGTACTTC. This translates into CAIRDTQETQYF.

V usage is TRBV6-1 and J usage is TRBJ1-6, with D possibly TRBD1 on 5 matching bases. The CDR3 consists of 15 residues. The germline V gene encodes CDR1 MNHNS and CDR2 SASEGT. V was pared by 3 bases and J by 9 bases, with 15 bases between. CDR3 sequence reads: CASSDPGQGCSPLHF. The CDR3 DNA reads as TGTGCCAGCAGTGACCCCGGGCAGGGATGTTCACCCCTCCACTTT.

The chain couples TRBV19 to TRBJ1-5; TRBD1 might be the D (6 bases). The CDR3 runs 17 residues. With 0 bases removed from V and 7 bases from J, the gap between germline ends came to 19 bases. Germline values: CDR1 LNHDA, CDR2 SQIVND (reference sequence). The chain's CDR3 is CASSIDRQGTLGQPQHF. DNA for the CDR3: TGTGCCAGTAGTATAGATCGTCAGGGGACCCTAGGACAGCCCCAGCATTTT.

This clone was seen just once. The chain is built from TRBV29-1 and TRBJ2-2; D perhaps matches TRBD1 (5 bases). Trimming took off 0 bases at V and 5 bases at J, with 16 bases between the two ends. CDR3 length equals 16 residues. From germline, CDR1 is SQVTM and CDR2 ANQGSEA. The CDR3 DNA follows: TGCAGCGTTGAAGATTCCTCAGGGTCGAGGACCGGGGAGCTGTTTTTT. It is translated as CSVEDSSGSRTGELFF.

The chain links TRBV18 to TRBJ2-7; 9 bases map to TRBD1. CDR1 is KGHSH and CDR2 is LQKENI in the germline V gene. This CDR3 comprises 13 residues. The J segment lost 6 bases and the V segment lost 1 base, leaving 1 base of the junction unmatched. CDR3 residues: CASSPQTGGEQYF. DNA of the CDR3: TGTGCCAGCTCACCACAGACAGGGGGCGAGCAGTACTTC.

The rearrangement joins TRBV9 to TRBJ2-7; maybe TRBD2 (6 bases). The CDR3 covers 15 residues. The germline gives CDR1 SGDLS, CDR2 YYNGEE. Between the trimmed V and J ends, which lost 2 bases and 6 bases, there was a span of 18 bases. This CDR3 is CASSVAKTREAEQYF. The CDR3 nucleotides read TGTGCCAGCAGCGTGGCTAAAACAAGGGAGGCCGAGCAGTACTTC.

V usage is TRBV5-1 and J usage is TRBJ1-2; D gene uncertain. The V gene's germline CDR1 is SGHRS and CDR2 YFSETQ. Deletions cut 3 bases from V and 8 bases from J, with 17 bases between. The CDR3 is made up of 14 amino acids. The DNA for the CDR3 is TGCGCCAGCAGCTCTAAGGACGGGAGGCCCGGCTACACCTTC. It is translated as CASSSKDGRPGYTF.

The chain uses TRBV29-1 and TRBJ2-1; TRBD2 matches 11 bases. Germline loops: CDR1 SQVTM, CDR2 ANQGSEA. This CDR3 spans 13 amino acids. J lost 13 bases, V lost 3 bases, and 8 bases had no gene match. The CDR3 bases are TGCAGCGTTGACGTACTAGCGGGAGATGTTCAGTTCTTC. The encoded protein is CSVDVLAGDVQFF.

The chain employs TRBV4-1 and TRBJ2-7; 8 bases are shared with TRBD1. Germline CDR1 MGHRA, CDR2 YSYEKL. The CDR3 sequence is 15 residues long. After removal of 4 bases from V and 2 bases from J, the junction contained 7 bases not matched to a gene. The CDR3 region is CASSLDRGCPYEQYF. The DNA for the CDR3 is TGCGCCAGCAGCCTCGACAGGGGTTGCCCCTACGAGCAGTACTTC.

The chain is built from TRBV11-2 and TRBJ2-7; 10 bases are a match to TRBD1. This CDR3 comprises 17 residues. V lost 3 bases to trimming and J lost 7 bases; unmatched junction nucleotides: 15. Germline V gene sequence: CDR1 SGHAT, CDR2 FQNNGV. The CDR3 DNA reads as TGTGCCAGCAGCTTCGGAGTGGGAGGGACAGGGGATAATGAGCAGTACTTC. It translates to CASSFGVGGTGDNEQYF.